Below are 7 T cell receptor beta chains sequenced from a single sample in a study of OX40 agonist ivuxolimab in advanced cancers. Clones were sequenced by immunoSEQ multiplex PCR, and TCRdb holds only the in-frame ones, with some missing. The table records approximately 61,000 clones, 70% to 90% of them present only once. Sequenced material: CD4+ or CD8+ T cells sorted from blood, taken in a trial of the OX40 agonist ivuxolimab. All receptors derive from an adult with an advanced solid tumor such as melanoma, head and neck, liver or kidney cancer.

This chain links TRBV2 with TRBJ2-5; tentatively, D is TRBD1 (5 bases). Trimming left V 4 bases short and J 1 base short, with 10 bases between. CDR3 length: 14 residues. Germline CDR1 SNHLY, CDR2 FYNNEI. The CDR3 nucleotides are TGTGCCAGCAGTGCTCAGGGAAGCCAAGAGACCCAGTACTTC. Its translation is CASSAQGSQETQYF.

Only one count was recorded for this clone. This chain uses TRBV7-9 with TRBJ2-2; 9 nucleotides agree with TRBD1. This CDR3 region has 17 residues. The trim removed 1 base at V and 4 bases at J, leaving 7 bases unmatched. Germline V gene data show CDR1 as SEHNR and CDR2 as FQNEAQ (reference sequence). The CDR3 nucleotides read TGTGCCAGCAGCTTAGGGGGGACAGGGAGACGCACCGGGGAGCTGTTTTTT. This gives the protein CASSLGGTGRRTGELFF. The whole variable domain, remainder taken from reference TRBV7-9 and TRBJ2-2, is DTGVSQNPRHKITKRGQNVTFRCDPISEHNRLYWYRQTLGQGPEFLTYFQNEAQLEKSRLLSDRFSAERPKGSFSTLEIQRTEQGDSAMYLCASSLGGTGRRTGELFFGEGSRLTVL.

J is TRBJ2-2 and V is TRBV7-9; TRBD2 is a possible D gene (5 bases). The germline V gene encodes CDR1 SEHNR and CDR2 FQNEAQ (reference sequence). V gave up 9 bases and J gave up 0 bases, with 17 bases separating them. The CDR3 runs to 16 residues. As DNA, the CDR3 is TGTGCCAGGAGTGCCGGGGTGTCGACGAACACCGGGGAGCTGTTTTTT. Translated, it gives CARSAGVSTNTGELFF.

The gene calls are TRBV7-8 and TRBJ1-3; D is undetermined. Germline CDR1 reads SGHVS; CDR2 reads FQNEAQ. Trimming stripped 5 bases from V and 0 bases from J, with 14 bases between. The CDR3 loop spans 16 amino acids. The CDR3 loop is CASSPRAGLSGNTIYF. Written as DNA, the CDR3 is TGTGCCAGCAGCCCTAGGGCAGGCCTCTCTGGAAACACCATATATTTT.

This clone showed up just a few times. The chain is built from TRBV6-4 and TRBJ1-2; TRBD1 agrees at 7 bases. The CDR3 is 14 residues long. V lost 4 bases, J lost 6 bases, and 8 bases stayed unmatched. The V gene's germline CDR1 is MRHNA and CDR2 SNTAGT. In DNA, the CDR3 is TGTGCCAGCAGTGTTGACAGGGAAAAGGATGGCTACACCTTC. Protein product: CASSVDREKDGYTF.

This clone was seen once. The rearrangement links TRBV6-6 to TRBJ1-4; D is possibly TRBD1 (5 bases). V dropped 0 bases and J dropped 5 bases, with 7 bases sitting between them. Germline V gene data show CDR1 as MNHNY and CDR2 as SVGAGI (reference sequence). The CDR3 contains 14 residues. The DNA for the CDR3 is TGTGCCAGCAGTTACTCGGGACGGAATGAAAAACTGTTTTTT. It translates to CASSYSGRNEKLFF.

About this clone itself: The sample holds other DNA sequences that translate to the same CDR3. The chain has TRBV5-1 and TRBJ2-3; unclear D gene. V shed 4 bases and J shed 3 bases, with 3 bases lying between them. CDR3 size: 11 residues. Per germline, CDR1 SGHRS and CDR2 YFSETQ. The CDR3 DNA is TGCGCCAGCAGCCTGACAGATACGCAGTATTTT. Translating gives CASSLTDTQYF.